The entry below describes one TCR beta chain. Its antigen is not identified. Some clones are missing from TCRdb's copy, which holds only in-frame ones; the method was immunoSEQ multiplex PCR. This table has 50,000 to 75,000 clones, more than 85% appearing once. CDR1 and CDR2 from the germline V gene are MGHRA and YSYEKL. CDR3 length: 15 residues. J was trimmed by 4 bases and V by 0 bases; bases with no gene match: 4. This sample was taken from a study of T cells in localized non-small cell lung cancer. Study-wide points: Heterogeneity stays possible, as sequencing covered only one tumor region. Among blood samples, higher T cell density accompanied longer overall survival. Appearance in adjacent lung was seen for a median approximately 59 of the top 100 tumor clones.

This TCR derives from a man between 35 and 75 years old with stage I lung adenocarcinoma. The sequenced sample was peripheral blood, obtained before any cancer treatment. The chain uses TRBV4-1 and TRBJ1-1; 8 nucleotides line up with TRBD1. CDR3 residues: CASSQEGTGRTEAFF. The CDR3, as DNA: TGCGCCAGCAGCCAAGAAGGGACAGGTCGCACTGAAGCTTTCTTT.